This T cell receptor (beta chain) emerged from a study of blood T cell repertoires in COVID-19. About the research overall: Acute and convalescent COVID-19 specimens originated in the United States, Italy and Spain.

In the original workflow: The authors estimated nucleated cell counts from reference gene primer amplification. The table came from immunoSEQ multiplex PCR; TCRdb's copy has only in-frame clones and leaves some out. V and J calls and clone size are given by that table; D and trimming were obtained from the DNA. The data show roughly 250,000 clones, 70% to 85% seen once. There are 15 residues in the CDR3. V was shortened by 5 bases and J by 7 bases, with 20 bases between the two germline ends. Germline V gene sequence: CDR1 MNHNY, CDR2 SVGAGI (reference sequence). The sample was peripheral blood. The genes are TRBV6-6 and TRBJ1-2; D not certain. The sequence was collected from a woman older than 75 with acute or convalescent COVID-19. The CDR3 sequence: CASSPTRAPGAGYTF. CDR3 bases: TGTGCCAGCAGTCCTACGCGGGCCCCTGGTGCTGGCTACACCTTC.